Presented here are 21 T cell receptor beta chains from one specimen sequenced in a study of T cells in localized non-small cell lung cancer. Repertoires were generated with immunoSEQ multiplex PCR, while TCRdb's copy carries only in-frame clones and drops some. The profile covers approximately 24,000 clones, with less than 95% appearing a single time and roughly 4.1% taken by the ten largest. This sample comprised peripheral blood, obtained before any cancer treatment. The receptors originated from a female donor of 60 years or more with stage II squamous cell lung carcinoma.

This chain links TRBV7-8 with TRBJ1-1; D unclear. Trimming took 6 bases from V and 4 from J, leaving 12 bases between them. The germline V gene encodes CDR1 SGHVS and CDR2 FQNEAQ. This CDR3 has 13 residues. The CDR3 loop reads CASSWVEGTEAFF. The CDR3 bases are TGTGCCAGCAGTTGGGTAGAGGGCACTGAAGCTTTCTTT.

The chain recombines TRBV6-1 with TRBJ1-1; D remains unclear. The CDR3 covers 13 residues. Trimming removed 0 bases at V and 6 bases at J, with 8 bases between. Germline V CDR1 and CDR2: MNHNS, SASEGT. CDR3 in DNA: TGTGCCAGCAGTGAAGCGAGTTGGCCTGAAGCTTTCTTT. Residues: CASSEASWPEAFF.

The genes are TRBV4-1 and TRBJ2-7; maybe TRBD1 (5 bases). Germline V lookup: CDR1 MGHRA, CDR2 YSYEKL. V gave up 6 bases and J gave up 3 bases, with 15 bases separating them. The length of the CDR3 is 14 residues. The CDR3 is CASSQIRGNYEQYF. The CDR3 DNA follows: TGCGCCAGCAGTCAAATAAGGGGCAACTACGAGCAGTACTTC.

The CDR3: CASSLVVTGANVLTF. Written as DNA, the CDR3 is TGCGCCAGCAGCTTGGTGGTAACTGGGGCCAACGTCCTGACTTTC. The genes are TRBV5-1 and TRBJ2-6, with D unclear. Trimming stripped 0 bases from V and 2 bases from J, with 6 bases between. Per germline, CDR1 SGHRS and CDR2 YFSETQ. The CDR3 runs 15 residues.

CDR3 in DNA: TGTGCCAGCAGCGTCAGTACAGGGGGCATCTACGAGCAGTACTTC. Its protein product is CASSVSTGGIYEQYF. The chain is built from TRBV9 and TRBJ2-7; 9 bases line up with TRBD1. The junction had 6 bases not matched to a gene; V was cut back by 2 bases and J by 3 bases. CDR1 and CDR2 from the germline V gene are SGDLS and YYNGEE. The CDR3 is 15 residues long.

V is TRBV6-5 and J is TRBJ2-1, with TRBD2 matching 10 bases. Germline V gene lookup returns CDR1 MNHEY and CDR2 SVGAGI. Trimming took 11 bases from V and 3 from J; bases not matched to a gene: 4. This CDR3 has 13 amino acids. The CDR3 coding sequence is TGTGCCGGAAGCGGGGGGGACTACAATGAGCAGTTCTTC. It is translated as CAGSGGDYNEQFF.

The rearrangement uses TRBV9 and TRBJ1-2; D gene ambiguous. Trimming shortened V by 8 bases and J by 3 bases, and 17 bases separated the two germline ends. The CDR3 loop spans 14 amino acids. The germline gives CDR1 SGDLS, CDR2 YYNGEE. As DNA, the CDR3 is TGTGCCAGTACCGGGCCTAACACGGACTATGGCTACACCTTC. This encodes CASTGPNTDYGYTF.

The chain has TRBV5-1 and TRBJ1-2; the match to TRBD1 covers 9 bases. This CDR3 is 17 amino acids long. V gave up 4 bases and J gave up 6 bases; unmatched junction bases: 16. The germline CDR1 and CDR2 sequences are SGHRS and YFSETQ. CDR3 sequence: CASSARTGVPLPNGYTF. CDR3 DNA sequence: TGCGCCAGCAGCGCAAGGACAGGGGTCCCCCTGCCGAATGGCTACACCTTC.

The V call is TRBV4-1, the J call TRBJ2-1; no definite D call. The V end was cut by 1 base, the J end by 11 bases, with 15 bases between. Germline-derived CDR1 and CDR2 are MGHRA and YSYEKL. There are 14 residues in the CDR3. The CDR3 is CASSQGIQGGKQFF. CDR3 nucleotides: TGCGCCAGCAGCCAAGGGATTCAAGGCGGCAAGCAGTTCTTC.

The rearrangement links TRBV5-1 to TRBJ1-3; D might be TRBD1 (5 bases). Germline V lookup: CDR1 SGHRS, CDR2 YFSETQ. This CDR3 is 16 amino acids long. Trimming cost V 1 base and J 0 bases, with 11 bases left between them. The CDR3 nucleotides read TGCGCCAGCAGCTTGTCGGGGGGTTTCTCTGGAAACACCATATATTTT. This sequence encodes CASSLSGGFSGNTIYF.

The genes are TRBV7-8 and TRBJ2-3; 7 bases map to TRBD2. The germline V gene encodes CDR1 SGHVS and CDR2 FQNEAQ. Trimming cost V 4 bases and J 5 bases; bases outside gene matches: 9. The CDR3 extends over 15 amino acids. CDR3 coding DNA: TGTGCCAGCAGCTGGGGTATGGGAGGGAGAGATACGCAGTATTTT. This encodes CASSWGMGGRDTQYF.

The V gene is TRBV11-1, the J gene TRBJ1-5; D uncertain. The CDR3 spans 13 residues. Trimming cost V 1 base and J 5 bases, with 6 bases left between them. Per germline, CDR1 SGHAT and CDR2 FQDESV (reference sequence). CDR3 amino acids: CASSLDLDQPQHF. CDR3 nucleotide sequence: TGTGCCAGCAGCTTAGATTTAGATCAGCCCCAGCATTTT.

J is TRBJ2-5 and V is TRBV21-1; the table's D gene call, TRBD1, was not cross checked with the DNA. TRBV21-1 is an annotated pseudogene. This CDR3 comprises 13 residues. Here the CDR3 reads CASNRQSQETQYF. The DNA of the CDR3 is TGTGCCAGCAACAGACAGTCTCAAGAGACCCAGTACTTC.

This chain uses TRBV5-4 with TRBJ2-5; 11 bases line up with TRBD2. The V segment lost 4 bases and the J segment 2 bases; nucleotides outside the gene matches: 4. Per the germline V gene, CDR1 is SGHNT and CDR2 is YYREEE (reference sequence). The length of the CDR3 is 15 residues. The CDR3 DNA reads TGTGCCAGCAGCGCGGGGACTAGCGGACAAGAGACCCAGTACTTC. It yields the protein CASSAGTSGQETQYF.

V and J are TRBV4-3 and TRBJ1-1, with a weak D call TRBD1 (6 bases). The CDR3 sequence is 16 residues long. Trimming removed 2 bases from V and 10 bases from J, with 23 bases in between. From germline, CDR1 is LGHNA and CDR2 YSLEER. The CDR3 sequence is CASSQHDVGGSEGAFF. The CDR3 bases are TGCGCCAGCAGCCAACATGACGTGGGGGGCTCGGAAGGAGCTTTCTTT.

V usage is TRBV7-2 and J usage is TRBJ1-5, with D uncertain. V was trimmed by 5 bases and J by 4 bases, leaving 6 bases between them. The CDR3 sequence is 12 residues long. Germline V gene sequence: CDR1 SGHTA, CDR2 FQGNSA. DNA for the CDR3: TGTGCCAGCAGCAGCCCAAATCAGCCCCAGCATTTT. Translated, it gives CASSSPNQPQHF.

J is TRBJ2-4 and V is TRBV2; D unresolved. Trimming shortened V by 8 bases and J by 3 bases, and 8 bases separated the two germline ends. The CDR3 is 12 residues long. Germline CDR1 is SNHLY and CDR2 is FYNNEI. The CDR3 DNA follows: TGTGCCAGCTCGGGCTTCAAAAACATTCAGTACTTC. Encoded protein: CASSGFKNIQYF.

The CDR3, as DNA: TGTGCCAGCAGCCTCGGACAGGGGAGTCAGCCCCAGCATTTT. As protein: CASSLGQGSQPQHF. V gene TRBV5-8 combines with J gene TRBJ1-5; 9 positions agree with TRBD1. The junction had 5 bases not matched to a gene; V was cut back by 4 bases and J by 6 bases. The germline CDR1 and CDR2 sequences are SGHTS and YDEGEE. CDR3 size: 14 residues.

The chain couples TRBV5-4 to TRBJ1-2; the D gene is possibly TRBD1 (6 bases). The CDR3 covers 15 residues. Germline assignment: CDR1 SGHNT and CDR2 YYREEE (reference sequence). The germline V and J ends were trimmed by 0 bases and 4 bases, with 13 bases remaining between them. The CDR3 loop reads CASSLGRGQSYGYTF. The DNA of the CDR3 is TGTGCCAGCAGCTTGGGCCGGGGGCAGAGCTATGGCTACACCTTC.

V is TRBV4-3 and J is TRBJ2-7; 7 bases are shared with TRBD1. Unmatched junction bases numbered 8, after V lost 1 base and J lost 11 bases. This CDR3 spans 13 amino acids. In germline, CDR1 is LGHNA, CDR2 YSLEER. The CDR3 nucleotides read TGCGCCAGCAGCCAAGCCCTCGGGCAGGGGGAGTACTTC. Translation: CASSQALGQGEYF.

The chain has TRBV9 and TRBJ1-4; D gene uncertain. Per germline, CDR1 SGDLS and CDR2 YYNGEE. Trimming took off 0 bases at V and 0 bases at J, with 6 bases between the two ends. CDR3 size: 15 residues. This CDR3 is CASSVGLATNEKLFF. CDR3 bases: TGTGCCAGCAGCGTAGGGCTCGCAACTAATGAAAAACTGTTTTTT. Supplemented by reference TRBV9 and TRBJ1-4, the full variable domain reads DSGVTQTPKHLITATGQRVTLRCSPRSGDLSVYWYQQSLDQGLQFLIQYYNGEERAKGNILERFSAQQFPDLHSELNLSSLELGDSALYFCASSVGLATNEKLFFGSGTQLSVL.